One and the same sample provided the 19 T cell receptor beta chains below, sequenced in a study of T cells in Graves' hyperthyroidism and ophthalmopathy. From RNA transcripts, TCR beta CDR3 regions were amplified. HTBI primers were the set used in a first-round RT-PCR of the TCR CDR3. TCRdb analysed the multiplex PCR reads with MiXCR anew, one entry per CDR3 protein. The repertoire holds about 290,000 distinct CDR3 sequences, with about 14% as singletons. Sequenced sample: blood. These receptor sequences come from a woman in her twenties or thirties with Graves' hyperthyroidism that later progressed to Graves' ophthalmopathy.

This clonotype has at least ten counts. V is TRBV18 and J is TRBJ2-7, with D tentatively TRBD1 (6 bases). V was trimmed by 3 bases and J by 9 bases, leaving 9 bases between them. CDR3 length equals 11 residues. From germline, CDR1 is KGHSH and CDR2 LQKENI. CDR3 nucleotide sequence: TGTGCCAGCTCACCCGACAGGACGCAGTACTTC. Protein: CASSPDRTQYF.

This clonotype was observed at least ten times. The CDR3 protein is CASSRGLAGAYSYEQYF. The DNA of the CDR3 is TGTGCCAGCAGTCGTGGACTAGCGGGAGCCTACTCCTACGAGCAGTACTTC. This rearrangement joins TRBV28 to TRBJ2-7; 13 nucleotides align to TRBD2. Germline V lookup: CDR1 MDHEN, CDR2 SYDVKM. V was clipped by 5 bases and J by 0 bases; unmatched bases: 7. The CDR3 contains 17 residues.

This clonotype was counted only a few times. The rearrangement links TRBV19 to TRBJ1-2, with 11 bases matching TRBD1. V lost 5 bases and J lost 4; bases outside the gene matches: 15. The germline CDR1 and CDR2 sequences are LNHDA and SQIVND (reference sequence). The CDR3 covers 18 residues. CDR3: CASSPGTGGNGGSYGYTF. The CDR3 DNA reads TGTGCCAGTAGTCCCGGGACAGGGGGAAATGGTGGTTCCTATGGCTACACCTTC. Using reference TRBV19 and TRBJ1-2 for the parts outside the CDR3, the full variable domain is DGGITQSPKYLFRKEGQNVTLSCEQNLNHDAMYWYRQDPGQGLRLIYYSQIVNDFQKGDIAEGYSVSREKKESFPLTVTSAQKNPTAFYLCASSPGTGGNGGSYGYTFGSGTRLTVV.

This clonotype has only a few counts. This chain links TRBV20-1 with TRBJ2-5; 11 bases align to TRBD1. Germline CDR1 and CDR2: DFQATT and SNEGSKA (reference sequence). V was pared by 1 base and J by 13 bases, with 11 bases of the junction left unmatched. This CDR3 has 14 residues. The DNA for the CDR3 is TGCAGTGCTAGAGGGACAGGGGGCGGCGGTGCGTGGTACTTC. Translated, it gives CSARGTGGGGAWYF.

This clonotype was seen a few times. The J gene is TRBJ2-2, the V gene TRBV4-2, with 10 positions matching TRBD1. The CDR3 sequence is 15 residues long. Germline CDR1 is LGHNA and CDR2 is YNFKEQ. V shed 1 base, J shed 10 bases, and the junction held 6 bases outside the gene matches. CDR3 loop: CASSQVGQGDTELFF. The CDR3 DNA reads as TGTGCCAGCAGCCAAGTAGGACAGGGGGATACGGAGCTGTTTTTT.

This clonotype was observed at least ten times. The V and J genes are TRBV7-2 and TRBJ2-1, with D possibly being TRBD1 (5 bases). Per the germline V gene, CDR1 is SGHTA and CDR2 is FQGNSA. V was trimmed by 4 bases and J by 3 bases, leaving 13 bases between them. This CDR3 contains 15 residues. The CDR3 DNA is TGTGCCAGCAGCTCCGCCCCGGACAACTACAATGAGCAGTTCTTC. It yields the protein CASSSAPDNYNEQFF.

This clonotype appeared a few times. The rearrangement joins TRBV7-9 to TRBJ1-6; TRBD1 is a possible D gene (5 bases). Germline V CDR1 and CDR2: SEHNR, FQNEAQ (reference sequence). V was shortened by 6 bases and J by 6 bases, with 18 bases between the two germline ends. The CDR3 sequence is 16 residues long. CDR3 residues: CASRPNIGGGNSPLHF. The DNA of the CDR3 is TGTGCCAGCAGACCTAACATTGGGGGGGGTAATTCACCCCTCCACTTT.

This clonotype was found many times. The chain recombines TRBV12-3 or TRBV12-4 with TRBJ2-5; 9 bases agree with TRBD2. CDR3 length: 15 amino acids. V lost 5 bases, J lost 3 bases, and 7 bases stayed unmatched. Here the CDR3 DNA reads TGTGCCAGCAGTGCGGGGGGGGACCGAAAAGAGACCCAGTACTTC. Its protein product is CASSAGGDRKETQYF.

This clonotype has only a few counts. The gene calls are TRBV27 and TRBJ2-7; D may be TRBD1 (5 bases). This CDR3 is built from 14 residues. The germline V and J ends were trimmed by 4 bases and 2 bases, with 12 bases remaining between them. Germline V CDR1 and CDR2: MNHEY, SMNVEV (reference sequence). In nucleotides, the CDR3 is TGTGCCAGCAGTTGGGGCCAGTTAACCTACGAGCAGTACTTC. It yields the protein CASSWGQLTYEQYF.

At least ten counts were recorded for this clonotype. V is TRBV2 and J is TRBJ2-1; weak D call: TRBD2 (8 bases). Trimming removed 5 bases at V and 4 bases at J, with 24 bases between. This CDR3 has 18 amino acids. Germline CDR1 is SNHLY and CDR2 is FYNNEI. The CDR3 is CASSPTGVTSVSYNEQFF. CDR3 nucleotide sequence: TGTGCCAGCAGTCCAACAGGGGTGACTAGCGTATCGTACAATGAGCAGTTCTTC.

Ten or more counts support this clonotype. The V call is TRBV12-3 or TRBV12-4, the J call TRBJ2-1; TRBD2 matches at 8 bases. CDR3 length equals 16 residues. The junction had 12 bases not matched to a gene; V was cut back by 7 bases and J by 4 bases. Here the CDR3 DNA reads TGTGCCAGCACCGCAACTGGGGCTAGCGGGTACAATGAGCAGTTCTTC. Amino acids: CASTATGASGYNEQFF.

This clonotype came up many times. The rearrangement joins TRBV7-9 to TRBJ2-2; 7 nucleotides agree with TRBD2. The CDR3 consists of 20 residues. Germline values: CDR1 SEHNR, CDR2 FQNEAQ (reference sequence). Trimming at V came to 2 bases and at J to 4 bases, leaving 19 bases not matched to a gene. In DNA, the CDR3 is TGTGCCAGCAGCTTATCACTCCCTGTGGGCGGGAGTCGTACCACCGGGGAGCTGTTTTTT. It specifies CASSLSLPVGGSRTTGELFF.

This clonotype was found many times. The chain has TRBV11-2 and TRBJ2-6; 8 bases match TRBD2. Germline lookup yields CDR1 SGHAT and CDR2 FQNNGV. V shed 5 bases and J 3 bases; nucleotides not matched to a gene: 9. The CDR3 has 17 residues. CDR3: CASSPRAGGGGANVLTF. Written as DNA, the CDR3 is TGTGCCAGCAGCCCCAGGGCGGGAGGAGGTGGGGCCAACGTCCTGACTTTC.

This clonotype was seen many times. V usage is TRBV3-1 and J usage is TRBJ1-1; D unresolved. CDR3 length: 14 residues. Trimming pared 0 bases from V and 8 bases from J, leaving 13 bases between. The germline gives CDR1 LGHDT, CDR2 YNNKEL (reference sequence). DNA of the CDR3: TGTGCCAGCAGCCAAGAAGGACGGAGGGAAGAAGCTTTCTTT. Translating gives CASSQEGRREEAFF.

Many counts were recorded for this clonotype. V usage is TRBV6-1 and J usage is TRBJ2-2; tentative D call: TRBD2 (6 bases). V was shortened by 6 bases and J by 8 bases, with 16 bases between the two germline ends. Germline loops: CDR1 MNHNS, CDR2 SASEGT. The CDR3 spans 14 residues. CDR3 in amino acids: CASREGRTLGELFF. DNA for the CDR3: TGTGCCAGCAGGGAGGGAAGGACATTGGGGGAGCTGTTTTTT.

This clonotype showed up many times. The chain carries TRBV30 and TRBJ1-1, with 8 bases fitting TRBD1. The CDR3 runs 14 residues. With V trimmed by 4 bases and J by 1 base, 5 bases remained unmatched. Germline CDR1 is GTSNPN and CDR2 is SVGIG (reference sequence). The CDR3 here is CAWTLGTGNTEAFF. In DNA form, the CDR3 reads TGTGCCTGGACTCTTGGGACAGGGAACACTGAAGCTTTCTTT. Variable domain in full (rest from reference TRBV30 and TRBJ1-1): SQTIHQWPATLVQPVGSPLSLECTVEGTSNPNLYWYRQAAGRGLQLLFYSVGIGQISSEVPQNLSASRPQDRQFILSSKKLLLSDSGFYLCAWTLGTGNTEAFFGQGTRLTVV.

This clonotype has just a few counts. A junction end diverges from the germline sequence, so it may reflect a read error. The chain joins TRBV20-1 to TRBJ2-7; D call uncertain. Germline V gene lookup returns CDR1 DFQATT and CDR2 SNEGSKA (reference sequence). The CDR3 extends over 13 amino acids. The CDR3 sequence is CGARDALHYEQYF. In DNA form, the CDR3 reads TGCGGTGCTAGAGATGCACTGCACTACGAGCAGTACTTC.

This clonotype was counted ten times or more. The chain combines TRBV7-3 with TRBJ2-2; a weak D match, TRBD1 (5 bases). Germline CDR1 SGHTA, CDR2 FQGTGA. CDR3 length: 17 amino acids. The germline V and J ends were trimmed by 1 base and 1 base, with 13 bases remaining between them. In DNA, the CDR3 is TGTGCCAGCAGCTTAAACGCAGGCAGGGTGAACACCGGGGAGCTGTTTTTT. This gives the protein CASSLNAGRVNTGELFF.

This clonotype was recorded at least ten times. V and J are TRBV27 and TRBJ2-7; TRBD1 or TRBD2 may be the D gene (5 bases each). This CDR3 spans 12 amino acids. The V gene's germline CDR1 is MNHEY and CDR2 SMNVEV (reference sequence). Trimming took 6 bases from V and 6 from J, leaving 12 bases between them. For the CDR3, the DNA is TGTGCCAGCAGCCCCGGGACGCTCGAGCAGTACTTC. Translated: CASSPGTLEQYF.